The 5 T cell receptor beta chains below were found in one sample sequenced in a study of T-cell reconstitution after alpha-beta-depleted transplantation in children. Unique molecular identifiers tagged the TCRbeta library. One entry per CDR3 protein results from TCRdb running MiXCR on the PCR reads. The sample carries about 580,000 distinct CDR3 sequences, 20% to 25% recorded once. The input for sequencing was PBMCs, mostly from graft donor cells, taken 360 days after TCRalphabeta/CD19-depleted stem cell transplant. The receptors derive from a boy under two years old who had a stem cell transplant for acute myeloid leukemia, so the T cells may come from the graft donor.

The V and J genes are TRBV6-1 and TRBJ2-5, with TRBD2 matching 7 bases. The V and J ends lost 11 bases and 1 base, in that order; junction bases with no gene match: 10. CDR3 length: 14 residues. Germline CDR1 reads MNHNS; CDR2 reads SASEGT. Written as DNA, the CDR3 is TGTGCCCCGCGTTCGGGGGGAGGCCAAGAGACCCAGTACTTC. Translating it yields CAPRSGGGQETQYF.

Comment on this clonotype: With a much larger clone just one base away, this may be a read error. The chain joins TRBV12-3 or TRBV12-4 to TRBJ2-3; TRBD1 aligns across 7 bases. The CDR3 contains 14 residues. J was trimmed by 7 bases and V by 4 bases; bases with no gene match: 8. CDR3 sequence reads: CASSYGEGAYTQYF. Here the CDR3 DNA reads TGTGCCAGCAGTTATGGAGAGGGGGCTTATACGCAGTATTTT.

This clonotype was counted many times. This chain joins TRBV20-1 and TRBJ2-1; the D is unclear. V was pared by 6 bases and J by 7 bases, with 19 bases between. Germline V CDR1 and CDR2: DFQATT, SNEGSKA (reference sequence). This CDR3 region has 14 residues. The CDR3, as DNA: TGCAGTGCCGAGACTTCCTCCCGTGGGAATGAGCAGTTCTTC. Translation gives CSAETSSRGNEQFF.

This clonotype turned up a few times. The V call is TRBV10-2, the J call TRBJ1-5, with TRBD1 identical over 7 bases. CDR3 length: 14 amino acids. J was trimmed by 6 bases and V by 6 bases; bases with no gene match: 8. The germline V gene encodes CDR1 WSHSY and CDR2 SAAADI. The CDR3 protein is CASSPIDRAQPQHF. CDR3 DNA: TGCGCCAGCAGCCCTATCGACAGGGCTCAGCCCCAGCATTTT.

The rearrangement uses TRBV5-1 and TRBJ2-1; 14 bases map to TRBD2. The CDR3 consists of 15 residues. Germline CDR1 and CDR2: SGHRS and YFSETQ. V shed 4 bases, J shed 7 bases, and the junction held 4 bases outside the gene matches. CDR3 sequence: CASSMGLAGENEQFF. CDR3 coding DNA: TGCGCCAGCAGCATGGGACTAGCGGGAGAAAATGAGCAGTTCTTC.